These 23 T cell receptor beta chains originate from one sample sequenced in a study of breast tumors, draining lymph nodes, adjacent tissues. TCRdb reanalysed the multiplex PCR reads using MiXCR and keeps one entry per CDR3 protein. The sample includes 130,000 or so distinct CDR3 sequences, about a fifth of them seen just once. The lymph nodes were axillary draining lymph nodes from breast cancer patients. The sample comprised axillary lymph node tissue. These receptors came from a female donor with breast cancer. Some clones in this sample may be carry-over from other donors' samples.

This clonotype appeared many times. CDR3 residues: CASSGRKGSSYNSPLHF. CDR3 nucleotide sequence: TGTGCCAGCAGTGGAAGAAAGGGGAGCTCCTATAATTCACCCCTCCACTTT. This chain joins TRBV2 and TRBJ1-6, with D perhaps TRBD1 (5 bases). The CDR3 consists of 17 residues. Trimming removed 4 bases at V and 0 bases at J, with 13 bases between. Germline CDR1 reads SNHLY; CDR2 reads FYNNEI. Filled out from reference TRBV2 and TRBJ1-6, the complete variable domain reads EPEVTQTPSHQVTQMGQEVILRCVPISNHLYFYWYRQILGQKVEFLVSFYNNEISEKSEIFDDQFSVERPDGSNFTLKIRSTKLEDSAMYFCASSGRKGSSYNSPLHFGNGTRLTVT.

This clonotype is deemed medium-sized. The V call is TRBV10-3, the J call TRBJ2-1, with 7 bases that match TRBD2. The CDR3 consists of 15 residues. The V gene end was trimmed by 3 bases and the J gene end by 4 bases; junction bases not matched to a gene: 6. Germline lookup yields CDR1 ENHRY and CDR2 SYGVKD. The CDR3 DNA reads as TGTGCCATCAGTGATGCGGGAGACCCATACAATGAGCAGTTCTTC. Translated: CAISDAGDPYNEQFF.

Note on this clonotype: A much more abundant neighbour one base away suggests this may be a read error. The V and J genes are TRBV5-5 and TRBJ1-5; D call uncertain. Trimming stripped 0 bases from V and 2 bases from J, with 9 bases between. This CDR3 region has 15 residues. The germline V gene has CDR1 SGHKS and CDR2 YYEKEE (reference sequence). The CDR3, as DNA: TGTGCCAGCAGCTTGGAAAGATATGGCAATCAGCCCCAGCATTTT. This codes for CASSLERYGNQPQHF.

This clonotype appeared many times. The chain links TRBV5-8 to TRBJ2-1; 10 nucleotides align to TRBD2. This CDR3 has 11 residues. Germline lookup yields CDR1 SGHTS and CDR2 YDEGEE. Trimming took 6 bases from V and 10 from J; bases not matched to a gene: 1. This chain's CDR3 is CASKREGEQFF. CDR3 nucleotide sequence: TGTGCCAGCAAGCGGGAGGGGGAGCAGTTCTTC.

This clonotype was recorded a few times. This rearrangement joins TRBV24-1 to TRBJ2-5, with D maybe TRBD1 (6 bases). There are 17 residues in the CDR3. Germline V gives CDR1 KGHDR, CDR2 SFDVKD. Trimming cost V 0 bases and J 0 bases, with 13 bases left between them. This CDR3 is CATSDLADSENQETQYF. The CDR3, as DNA: TGTGCCACCAGTGATTTGGCGGACAGCGAGAACCAAGAGACCCAGTACTTC.

The chain combines TRBV3-1 with TRBJ2-7; the D is unclear. This CDR3 is 13 amino acids long. Germline V CDR1 and CDR2: LGHDT, YNNKEL (reference sequence). V was trimmed by 3 bases and J by 6 bases, leaving 12 bases between them. This chain's CDR3 is CASSHENILEQYF. DNA of the CDR3: TGTGCCAGCAGCCATGAAAACATTCTCGAGCAGTACTTC.

This clonotype was seen ten or more times. V and J are TRBV20-1 and TRBJ1-5; D perhaps matches TRBD1 (5 bases). This CDR3 contains 14 residues. CDR1 DFQATT and CDR2 SNEGSKA come from the germline V gene (reference sequence). V lost 3 bases to trimming and J lost 2 bases, with 11 bases between them. The CDR3 region is CSASQGVRNQPQHF. Here the CDR3 DNA reads TGCAGTGCTAGTCAAGGGGTCCGCAATCAGCCCCAGCATTTT.

This clonotype appeared many times. The chain combines TRBV7-8 with TRBJ2-1, with 9 bases identical to TRBD2. J was trimmed by 7 bases and V by 6 bases; bases with no gene match: 13. Germline CDR1 reads SGHVS; CDR2 reads FQNEAQ. The CDR3 length is 16 residues. The CDR3, as DNA: TGTGCCAGCAGGCGGGCGGGGGGGTCTAGCGGGAATGAGCAGTTCTTC. Translated: CASRRAGGSSGNEQFF.

Concerning this clonotype itself: This may arise from a read error, as a much more abundant clone is one base away. The rearrangement joins TRBV12-3 or TRBV12-4 to TRBJ2-1; D possibly corresponds to TRBD2 (5 bases). The V end was cut by 6 bases, the J end by 9 bases, with 15 bases between. The CDR3 is 13 amino acids. The CDR3 sequence: CASSHRRNSEQFF. The CDR3 DNA follows: TGTGCCAGCAGCCACCGGAGGAACAGTGAGCAGTTCTTC.

The V and J genes are TRBV6-2 or TRBV6-3 and TRBJ1-3; D is undetermined. Germline loops: CDR1 MNHEY, CDR2 SVGEGT. V shed 4 bases and J shed 0 bases, with 4 bases lying between them. The CDR3 is 13 residues long. The CDR3 DNA sequence: TGTGCCAGCAGTTGCATCTCTGGAAACACCATATATTTT. Translation gives CASSCISGNTIYF.

The sample holds a few counts of this clonotype. This chain joins TRBV6-5 and TRBJ2-2, with a weak D call TRBD1 (5 bases). The CDR3 covers 16 residues. Germline CDR1 MNHEY, CDR2 SVGAGI. V was shortened by 0 bases and J by 1 base, with 9 bases between the two germline ends. The CDR3 sequence is CASSYSPTVNTGELFF. The CDR3 nucleotides read TGTGCCAGCAGTTACTCCCCGACAGTGAACACCGGGGAGCTGTTTTTT.

This clonotype occurred many times. The chain is built from TRBV7-8 and TRBJ2-7; 8 nucleotides match TRBD2. CDR1 SGHVS and CDR2 FQNEAQ come from the germline V gene. CDR3 size: 13 residues. The V segment lost 3 bases and the J segment 6 bases; nucleotides outside the gene matches: 4. The CDR3 bases are TGTGCCAGCAGCTTCGAGACTAGCGTCGAGCAGTACTTC. Residues: CASSFETSVEQYF.

This clonotype was detected ten times or more. The V call is TRBV29-1, the J call TRBJ2-2; TRBD1 aligns across 8 bases. The CDR3 has 14 residues. Germline CDR1 reads SQVTM; CDR2 reads ANQGSEA. Trimming at V came to 6 bases and at J to 1 base, leaving 4 bases not matched to a gene. DNA for the CDR3: TGCAGCGTAACCGGGACAGGGAACACCGGGGAGCTGTTTTTT. It yields the protein CSVTGTGNTGELFF.

A single count supports this clonotype. A read error is possible here, since a much larger clone lies one base away. V gene TRBV4-3 combines with J gene TRBJ2-2, with D maybe TRBD1 (5 bases). The CDR3 runs to 18 residues. Trimming pared 0 bases from V and 4 bases from J, leaving 18 bases between. From germline, CDR1 is LGHNA and CDR2 YSLEER. The chain's CDR3 is CASSQELVRTTSTGELFF. CDR3 coding DNA: TGCGCCAGCAGCCAAGAATTGGTCAGGACAACGAGCACCGGGGAGCTGTTTTTT.

This clonotype was observed at least ten times. V gene TRBV2 combines with J gene TRBJ2-1; D unresolved. The V and J ends lost 4 bases and 8 bases respectively, with 9 bases between them. This CDR3 spans 12 amino acids. Per germline, CDR1 SNHLY and CDR2 FYNNEI. Here the CDR3 DNA reads TGTGCCAGCAGTGCAGGAGTTGATGAGCAGTTCTTC. Its translation: CASSAGVDEQFF.

Details on this clonotype: One base away lies a much larger clone, so this may be a sequencing read error. The CDR3 reads CSARGISGRATDTRYF. In DNA form, the CDR3 reads TGCAGTGCTAGAGGGATTAGCGGGAGAGCCACAGATACGCGGTATTTT. The chain is built from TRBV20-1 and TRBJ2-3; TRBD2 matches at 9 bases. The CDR3 loop spans 16 amino acids. CDR1 is DFQATT and CDR2 is SNEGSKA in the germline V gene (reference sequence).

This clonotype was counted many times. CDR3 amino acids: CASSFTGQEYNEQFF. The CDR3 coding sequence is TGTGCCAGCAGTTTCACCGGACAGGAATACAATGAGCAGTTCTTC. The V gene is TRBV6-6, the J gene TRBJ2-1; 7 bases agree with TRBD1. Trimming took 4 bases from V and 4 from J; bases not matched to a gene: 7. CDR1 and CDR2 from the germline V gene are MNHNY and SVGAGI (reference sequence). The CDR3 length is 15 residues.

On this clonotype: A much larger clone differs by one base, so this may be a read error. The chain has TRBV24-1 and TRBJ2-1; D may match TRBD1 or TRBD2 (6 bases each). The CDR3 sequence is 15 residues long. Germline-derived CDR1 and CDR2 are KGHDR and SFDVKD. The CDR3 DNA sequence: TGTGCCACCAGTGATTTGCTCTGGCGGGACAATGGGCAGTTCTTC. Encoded protein: CATSDLLWRDNGQFF.

This clonotype was seen at least ten times. The V call is TRBV12-3 or TRBV12-4, the J call TRBJ1-5; D gene ambiguous. The ends were cut back, 5 bases at V and 2 bases at J, with 10 bases in the middle. The CDR3 is made up of 14 amino acids. The CDR3 sequence: CASSLRGGNQPQHF. The CDR3 nucleotides read TGTGCCAGCAGTCTCCGGGGAGGCAATCAGCCCCAGCATTTT.

About this clonotype: Just one base apart from a much larger clone, this may be a read error. V gene TRBV6-1 combines with J gene TRBJ2-1; D remains unclear. This CDR3 comprises 13 residues. The germline gives CDR1 MNHNS, CDR2 SASEGT. The CDR3, as DNA: TGTACCAGCAGCGTGGAGCGCATCAATGAGCAGTTCTTC. It is translated as CTSSVERINEQFF.

This clonotype was counted at least ten times. The chain combines TRBV28 with TRBJ2-5, with TRBD2 identical over 15 bases. The CDR3 runs to 16 residues. The ends lost 7 bases at V and 5 bases at J; junction bases unmatched: 8. Germline V gene data show CDR1 as MDHEN and CDR2 as SYDVKM. The DNA for the CDR3 is TGTGCCAGCACTGGGACTAGCGGGAGGAGGGCGGAGACCCAGTACTTC. Protein product: CASTGTSGRRAETQYF.

The sample holds many counts of this clonotype. V is TRBV6-4 and J is TRBJ2-3; D gene ambiguous. The CDR3 is made up of 12 amino acids. Germline V gene sequence: CDR1 MRHNA, CDR2 SNTAGT. V was shortened by 4 bases and J by 13 bases, with 15 bases between the two germline ends. For the CDR3, the DNA is TGTGCCAGCAGTGGTAACCTGGACGAGAAGTATTTT. Residues: CASSGNLDEKYF.

A note on this clonotype: It may be a read error: a sequence one base away is much more abundant. This chain links TRBV6-2 or TRBV6-3 with TRBJ1-4; D gene uncertain. The CDR3 totals 15 residues. Germline assignment: CDR1 MNHEY and CDR2 SVGEGT. The V end lost 6 bases, the J end lost 7 bases, and 18 bases lay between the germline ends. The CDR3 protein is CASSRSGISGEKLFF. In nucleotides, the CDR3 is TGTGCCAGCAGCCGATCCGGGATCTCTGGTGAAAAACTGTTTTTT.